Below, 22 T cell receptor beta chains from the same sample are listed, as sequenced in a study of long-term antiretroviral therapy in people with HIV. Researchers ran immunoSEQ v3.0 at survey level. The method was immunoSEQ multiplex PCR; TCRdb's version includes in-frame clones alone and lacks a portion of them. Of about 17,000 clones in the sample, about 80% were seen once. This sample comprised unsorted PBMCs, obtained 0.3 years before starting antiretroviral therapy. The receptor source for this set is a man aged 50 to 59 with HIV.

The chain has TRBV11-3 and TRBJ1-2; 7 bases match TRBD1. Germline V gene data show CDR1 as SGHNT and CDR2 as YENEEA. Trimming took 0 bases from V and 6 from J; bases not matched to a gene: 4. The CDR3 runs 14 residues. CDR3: CASSLDNRGNGYTF. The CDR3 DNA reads TGTGCCAGCAGCTTAGATAACAGGGGTAATGGCTACACCTTC.

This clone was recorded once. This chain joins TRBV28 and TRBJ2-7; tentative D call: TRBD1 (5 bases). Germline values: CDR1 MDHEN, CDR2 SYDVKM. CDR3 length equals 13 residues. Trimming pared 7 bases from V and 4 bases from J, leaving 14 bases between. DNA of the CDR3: TGTGCCAGCATGAAGGGGAACGCATACGAGCAGTACTTC. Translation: CASMKGNAYEQYF. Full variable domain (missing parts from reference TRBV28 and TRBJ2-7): DVKVTQSSRYLVKRTGEKVFLECVQDMDHENMFWYRQDPGLGLRLIYFSYDVKMKEKGDIPEGYSVSREKKERFSLILESASTNQTSMYLCASMKGNAYEQYFGPGTRLTVT.

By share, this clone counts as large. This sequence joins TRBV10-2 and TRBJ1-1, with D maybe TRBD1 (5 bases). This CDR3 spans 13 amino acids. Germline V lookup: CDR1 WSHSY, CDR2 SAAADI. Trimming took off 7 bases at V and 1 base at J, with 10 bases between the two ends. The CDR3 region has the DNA TGCGCCAGCACTCGGGGCCCGAACACTGAAGCTTTCTTT. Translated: CASTRGPNTEAFF.

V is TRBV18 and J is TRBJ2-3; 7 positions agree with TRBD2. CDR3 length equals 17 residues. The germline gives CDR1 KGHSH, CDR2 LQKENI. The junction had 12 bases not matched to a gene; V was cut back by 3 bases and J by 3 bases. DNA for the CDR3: TGTGCCAGCTCACCCAAGGGCCAGCGGGGCGGGACAGATACGCAGTATTTT. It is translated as CASSPKGQRGGTDTQYF. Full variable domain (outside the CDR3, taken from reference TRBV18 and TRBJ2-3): NAGVMQNPRHLVRRRGQEARLRCSPMKGHSHVYWYRQLPEEGLKFMVYLQKENIIDESGMPKERFSAEFPKEGPSILRIQQVVRGDSAAYFCASSPKGQRGGTDTQYFGPGTRLTVL.

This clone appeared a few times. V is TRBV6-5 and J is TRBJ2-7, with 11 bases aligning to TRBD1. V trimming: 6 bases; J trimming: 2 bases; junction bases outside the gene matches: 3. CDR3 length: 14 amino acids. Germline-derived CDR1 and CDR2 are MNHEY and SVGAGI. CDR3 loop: CASSPGQGAYEQYF. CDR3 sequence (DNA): TGTGCCAGCAGCCCGGGACAGGGGGCCTACGAGCAGTACTTC.

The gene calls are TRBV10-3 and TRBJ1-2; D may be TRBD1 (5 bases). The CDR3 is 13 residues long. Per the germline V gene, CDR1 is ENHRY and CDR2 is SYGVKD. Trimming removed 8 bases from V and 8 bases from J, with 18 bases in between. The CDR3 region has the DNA TGTGCCATCCACCAGGGTGTTGGTTCCGGCTACACCTTC. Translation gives CAIHQGVGSGYTF.

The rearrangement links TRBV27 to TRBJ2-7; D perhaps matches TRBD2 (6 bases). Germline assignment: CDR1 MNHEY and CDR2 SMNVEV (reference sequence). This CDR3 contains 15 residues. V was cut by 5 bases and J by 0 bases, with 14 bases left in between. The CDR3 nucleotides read TGTGCCAGCAGTGAAACCGGGACTGGCTCCTACGAGCAGTACTTC. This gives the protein CASSETGTGSYEQYF.

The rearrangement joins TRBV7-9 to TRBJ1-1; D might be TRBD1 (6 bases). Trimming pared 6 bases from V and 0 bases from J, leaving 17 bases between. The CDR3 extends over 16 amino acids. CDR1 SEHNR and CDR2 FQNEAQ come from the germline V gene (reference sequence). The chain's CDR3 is CASRNKQGILNTEAFF. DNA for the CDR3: TGTGCCAGCAGAAATAAACAGGGCATCCTGAACACTGAAGCTTTCTTT.

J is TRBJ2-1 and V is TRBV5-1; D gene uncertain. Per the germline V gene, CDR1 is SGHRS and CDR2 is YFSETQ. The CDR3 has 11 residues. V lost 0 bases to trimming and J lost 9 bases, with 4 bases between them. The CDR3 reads CASSLDIEQFF. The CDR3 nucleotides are TGCGCCAGCAGCTTGGATATTGAGCAGTTCTTC.

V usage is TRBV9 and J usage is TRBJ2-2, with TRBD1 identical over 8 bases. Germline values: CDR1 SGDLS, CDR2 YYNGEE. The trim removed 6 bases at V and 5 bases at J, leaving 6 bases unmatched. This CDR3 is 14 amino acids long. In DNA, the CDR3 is TGTGCCAGCAACTCAGGGGGCGGGACCGGGGAGCTGTTTTTT. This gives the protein CASNSGGGTGELFF.

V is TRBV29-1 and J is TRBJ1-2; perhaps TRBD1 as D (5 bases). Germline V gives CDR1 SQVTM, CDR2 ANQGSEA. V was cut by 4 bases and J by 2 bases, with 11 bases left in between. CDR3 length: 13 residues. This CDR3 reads CSVATVENYGYTF. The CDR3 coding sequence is TGCAGCGTTGCGACAGTTGAAAACTATGGCTACACCTTC.

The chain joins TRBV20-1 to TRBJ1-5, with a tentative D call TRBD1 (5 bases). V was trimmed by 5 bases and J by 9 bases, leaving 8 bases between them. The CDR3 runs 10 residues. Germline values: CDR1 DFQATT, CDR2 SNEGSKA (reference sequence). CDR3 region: CSASDRPQHF. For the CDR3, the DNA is TGCAGTGCTTCCGACAGGCCCCAGCATTTT.

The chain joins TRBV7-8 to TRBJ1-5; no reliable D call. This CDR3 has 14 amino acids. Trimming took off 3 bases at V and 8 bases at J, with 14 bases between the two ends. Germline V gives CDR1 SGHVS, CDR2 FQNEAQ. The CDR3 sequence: CASSFRTQGKPQHF. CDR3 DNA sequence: TGTGCCAGCAGCTTCAGGACCCAAGGGAAGCCCCAGCATTTT.

CDR3 loop: CASSSDGVDMSFF. The CDR3 DNA is TGTGCCAGCAGTTCAGACGGAGTCGATATGTCTTTCTTT. The chain links TRBV6-1 to TRBJ1-1; D is uncertain. Germline V gene sequence: CDR1 MNHNS, CDR2 SASEGT. V gave up 5 bases and J gave up 12 bases, with 19 bases separating them. The CDR3 has 13 residues.

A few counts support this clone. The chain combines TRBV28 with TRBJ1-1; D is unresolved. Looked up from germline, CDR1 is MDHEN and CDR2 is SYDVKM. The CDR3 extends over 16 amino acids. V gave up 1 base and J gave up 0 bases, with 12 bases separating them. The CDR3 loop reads CASSLLEGFMNTEAFF. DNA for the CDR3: TGTGCCAGCAGTTTATTAGAAGGGTTCATGAACACTGAAGCTTTCTTT.

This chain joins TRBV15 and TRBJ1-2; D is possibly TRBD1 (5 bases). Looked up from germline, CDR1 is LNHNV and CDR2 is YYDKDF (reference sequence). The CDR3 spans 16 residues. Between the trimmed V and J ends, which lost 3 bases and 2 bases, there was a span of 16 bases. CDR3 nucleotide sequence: TGTGCCACCAGCAGCGGGAGACAGCCAAACAACTATGGCTACACCTTC. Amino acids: CATSSGRQPNNYGYTF. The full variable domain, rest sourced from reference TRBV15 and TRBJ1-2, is DAMVIQNPRYQVTQFGKPVTLSCSQTLNHNVMYWYQQKSSQAPKLLFHYYDKDFNNEADTPDNFQSRRPNTSFCFLDIRSPGLGDTAMYLCATSSGRQPNNYGYTFGSGTRLTVV.

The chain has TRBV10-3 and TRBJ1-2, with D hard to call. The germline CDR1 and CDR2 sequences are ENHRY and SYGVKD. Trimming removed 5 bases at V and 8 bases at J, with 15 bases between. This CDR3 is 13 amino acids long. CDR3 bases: TGTGCCATCAGTCTCCCGTCGGAGAAGGGCTACACCTTC. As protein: CAISLPSEKGYTF.

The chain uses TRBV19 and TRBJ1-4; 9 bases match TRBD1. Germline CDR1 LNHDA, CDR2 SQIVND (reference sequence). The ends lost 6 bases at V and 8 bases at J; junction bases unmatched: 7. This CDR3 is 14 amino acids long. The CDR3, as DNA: TGTGCCAGTAGCCGGGACAGGGAGGGCGAAAAACTGTTTTTT. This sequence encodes CASSRDREGEKLFF.

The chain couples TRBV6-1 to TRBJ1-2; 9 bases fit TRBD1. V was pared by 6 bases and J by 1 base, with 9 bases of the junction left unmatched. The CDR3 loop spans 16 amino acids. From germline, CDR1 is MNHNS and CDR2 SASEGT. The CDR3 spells CASREQGASGNYGYTF. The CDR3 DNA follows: TGTGCCAGCAGGGAACAGGGGGCGTCGGGTAACTATGGCTACACCTTC.

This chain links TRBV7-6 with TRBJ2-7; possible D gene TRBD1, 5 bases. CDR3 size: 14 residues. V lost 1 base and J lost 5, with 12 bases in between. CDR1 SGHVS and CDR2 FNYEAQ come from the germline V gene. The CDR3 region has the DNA TGTGCCAGCAGCTTAGGGGGCTCTGAGAACGAGCAGTACTTC. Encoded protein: CASSLGGSENEQYF.

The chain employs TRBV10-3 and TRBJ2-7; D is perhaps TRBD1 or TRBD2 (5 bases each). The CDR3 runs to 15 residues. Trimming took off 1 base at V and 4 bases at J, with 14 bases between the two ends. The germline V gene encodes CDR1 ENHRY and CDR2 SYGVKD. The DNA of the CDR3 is TGTGCCATCAGTGAGTACGGACGGGACGCATACGAGCAGTACTTC. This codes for CAISEYGRDAYEQYF.

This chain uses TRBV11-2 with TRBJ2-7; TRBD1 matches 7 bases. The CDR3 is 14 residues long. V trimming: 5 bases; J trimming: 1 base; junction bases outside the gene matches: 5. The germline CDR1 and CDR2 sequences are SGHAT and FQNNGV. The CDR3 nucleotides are TGTGCCAGCAGCCCCGCGACAGGGTCCTACGAGCAGTACTTC. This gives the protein CASSPATGSYEQYF.